Shown below are 28 T cell receptor beta chains from a single sample sequenced in a study of OX40 agonist ivuxolimab in advanced cancers. Some clones are missing from TCRdb's copy, which holds only in-frame ones; the method was immunoSEQ multiplex PCR. Here the sample spans around 73,000 clones, approximately 90% being singletons. The material was CD4+ or CD8+ T cells sorted from blood, obtained in a trial of the OX40 agonist ivuxolimab. Every receptor here comes from an adult with an advanced solid tumor such as melanoma, head and neck, liver or kidney cancer.

This chain uses TRBV6-5 with TRBJ2-7; 12 bases fit TRBD2. Losses at the gene ends were 4 bases for V and 3 bases for J; bases not matched to a gene: 4. CDR1 is MNHEY and CDR2 is SVGAGI in the germline V gene. The CDR3 contains 15 residues. CDR3 sequence reads: CASSFLAGGGYEQYF. The CDR3 nucleotides read TGTGCCAGCAGTTTTCTAGCGGGAGGGGGCTACGAGCAGTACTTC.

The rearrangement uses TRBV7-9 and TRBJ1-2; no firm D call. The CDR3 is 12 residues long. In germline, CDR1 is SEHNR, CDR2 FQNEAQ (reference sequence). Deletions cut 1 base from V and 3 bases from J, with 3 bases between. For the CDR3, the DNA is TGTGCCAGCAGCTTAGTCGACTATGGCTACACCTTC. This gives the protein CASSLVDYGYTF.

The J gene is TRBJ2-3, the V gene TRBV10-3, with 9 positions matching TRBD2. Germline lookup yields CDR1 ENHRY and CDR2 SYGVKD. There are 13 residues in the CDR3. V dropped 8 bases and J dropped 4; count of bases not matched to a gene: 4. CDR3 region: CAIDSGGADTQYF. CDR3 nucleotide sequence: TGTGCCATCGATAGCGGGGGCGCAGATACGCAGTATTTT.

This chain connects TRBV2 to TRBJ2-7, with D maybe TRBD2 (6 bases). The V and J ends lost 5 bases and 6 bases respectively, with 11 bases between them. There are 12 residues in the CDR3. In germline, CDR1 is SNHLY, CDR2 FYNNEI. The CDR3 region is CASSLLASEQYF. The CDR3 coding sequence is TGTGCCAGCAGTCTACTAGCCAGCGAGCAGTACTTC.

The rearrangement joins TRBV27 to TRBJ2-3, with 8 bases matching TRBD1. J was trimmed by 3 bases and V by 5 bases; bases with no gene match: 4. This CDR3 contains 14 residues. The germline V gene has CDR1 MNHEY and CDR2 SMNVEV (reference sequence). The CDR3 here is CASSPRQGTDTQYF. The CDR3 DNA is TGTGCCAGCAGTCCACGACAGGGGACAGATACGCAGTATTTT.

This chain joins TRBV11-2 and TRBJ2-2; TRBD1 matches at 9 bases. Trimming took 5 bases from V and 6 from J; bases not matched to a gene: 4. There are 14 residues in the CDR3. Germline lookup yields CDR1 SGHAT and CDR2 FQNNGV. CDR3 DNA: TGTGCCAGCAGCCCCCGACAGGGGGCCGGGGAGCTGTTTTTT. Amino acids: CASSPRQGAGELFF.

This chain connects TRBV5-5 to TRBJ1-2, with D maybe TRBD1 (5 bases). With 0 bases removed from V and 5 bases from J, the gap between germline ends came to 14 bases. The CDR3 runs to 15 residues. Germline V lookup: CDR1 SGHKS, CDR2 YYEKEE (reference sequence). CDR3 in DNA: TGTGCCAGCAGCTTGGCCCTAGGACACCTTTATGGCTACACCTTC. Its protein is CASSLALGHLYGYTF.

This clone showed up just once. The chain has TRBV5-1 and TRBJ1-1, with 7 bases identical to TRBD1. CDR1 is SGHRS and CDR2 is YFSETQ in the germline V gene. There are 13 residues in the CDR3. V trimming: 4 bases; J trimming: 5 bases; junction bases outside the gene matches: 5. CDR3 in amino acids: CASSVAGQTEAFF. CDR3 nucleotide sequence: TGCGCCAGCAGCGTTGCGGGACAGACTGAAGCTTTCTTT.

V and J are TRBV4-1 and TRBJ1-4; 8 bases fit TRBD1. The CDR3 is 15 residues long. The V segment lost 1 base and the J segment 10 bases; nucleotides outside the gene matches: 8. Per the germline V gene, CDR1 is MGHRA and CDR2 is YSYEKL. Written as DNA, the CDR3 is TGCGCCAGCAGCCAAGCACGGGACAGGAGTGGAAAACTGTTTTTT. Encoded protein: CASSQARDRSGKLFF.

The V call is TRBV5-4, the J call TRBJ2-1; D is uncertain. The V gene lost 5 bases and the J gene lost 8 bases, with 14 bases spanning the gap. CDR3 length equals 13 residues. Germline V gene lookup returns CDR1 SGHNT and CDR2 YYREEE (reference sequence). CDR3 loop: CASRGQDLDEQFF. Written as DNA, the CDR3 is TGTGCCAGCAGAGGCCAAGACCTGGATGAGCAGTTCTTC.

This clone was counted a single time. The genes are TRBV11-3 and TRBJ2-7, with 7 nucleotides matching TRBD2. CDR1 is SGHNT and CDR2 is YENEEA in the germline V gene. The J segment lost 4 bases and the V segment lost 1 base, leaving 10 bases of the junction unmatched. The length of the CDR3 is 16 residues. CDR3 loop: CASSLGGKRDSYEQYF. The CDR3, as DNA: TGTGCCAGCAGCTTAGGTGGGAAGCGGGATTCATACGAGCAGTACTTC.

The chain is built from TRBV21-1 and TRBJ1-5. TRBV21-1 is recorded as a pseudogene. The CDR3 length is 15 residues. The CDR3 spells CASASKRGSNQPQHF. CDR3 DNA sequence: TGTGCCAGCGCCTCAAAAAGAGGGAGCAATCAGCCCCAGCATTTT.

CDR3 in amino acids: CASSTLRGPYGYTF. CDR3 DNA sequence: TGTGCCAGCAGCACCCTCAGGGGGCCCTATGGCTACACCTTC. The gene calls are TRBV7-9 and TRBJ1-2; 8 positions match TRBD1. J lost 4 bases, V lost 5 bases, and 6 bases had no gene match. Germline lookup yields CDR1 SEHNR and CDR2 FQNEAQ (reference sequence). The CDR3 covers 14 residues. Full variable domain (remainder filled in from reference TRBV7-9 and TRBJ1-2): DTGVSQNPRHKITKRGQNVTFRCDPISEHNRLYWYRQTLGQGPEFLTYFQNEAQLEKSRLLSDRFSAERPKGSFSTLEIQRTEQGDSAMYLCASSTLRGPYGYTFGSGTRLTVV.

The chain recombines TRBV28 with TRBJ2-7; D might be TRBD2 (7 bases). Trimming cost V 6 bases and J 0 bases, with 15 bases left between them. The CDR3 extends over 15 amino acids. CDR1 is MDHEN and CDR2 is SYDVKM in the germline V gene. CDR3 DNA: TGTGCCAGCAGGGGGGGGCGGGGCAGCTCCTACGAGCAGTACTTC. Its translation is CASRGGRGSSYEQYF. Looking up the rest from reference TRBV28 and TRBJ2-7 gives the full variable domain: DVKVTQSSRYLVKRTGEKVFLECVQDMDHENMFWYRQDPGLGLRLIYFSYDVKMKEKGDIPEGYSVSREKKERFSLILESASTNQTSMYLCASRGGRGSSYEQYFGPGTRLTVT.

This sequence joins TRBV11-3 and TRBJ1-2; TRBD1 matches 10 bases. The CDR3 loop spans 14 amino acids. The V gene's germline CDR1 is SGHNT and CDR2 YENEEA. V lost 5 bases to trimming and J lost 4 bases; unmatched junction nucleotides: 4. The CDR3: CASSTWTGGYGYTF. Written as DNA, the CDR3 is TGTGCCAGCAGCACCTGGACAGGGGGCTATGGCTACACCTTC.

The V gene is TRBV18, the J gene TRBJ2-1; 8 bases are a match to TRBD1. The CDR3 extends over 15 amino acids. The trim removed 6 bases at V and 9 bases at J, leaving 13 bases unmatched. The germline V gene has CDR1 KGHSH and CDR2 LQKENI. This CDR3 is CASSPRQGSAGEQFF. Written as DNA, the CDR3 is TGTGCCAGCTCCCCCCGACAGGGGTCCGCTGGTGAGCAGTTCTTC.

The chain combines TRBV7-2 with TRBJ1-5; no clear D. Germline V gene sequence: CDR1 SGHTA, CDR2 FQGNSA. There are 15 residues in the CDR3. V lost 5 bases, J lost 2 bases, and 13 bases lay in between. The CDR3 here is CASSRSGAGNQPQHF. DNA for the CDR3: TGTGCCAGCAGCCGGTCGGGCGCCGGCAATCAGCCCCAGCATTTT.

This chain uses TRBV5-6 with TRBJ2-5, with D hard to call. The CDR3 sequence is 13 residues long. The V gene's germline CDR1 is SGHDT and CDR2 YYEEEE. The germline V and J ends were trimmed by 1 base and 7 bases, with 11 bases remaining between them. The CDR3 nucleotides are TGTGCCAGCAGCTTGACGGGTTTTGGGACCCAGTACTTC. This gives the protein CASSLTGFGTQYF. The full variable domain, with the rest looked up from reference TRBV5-6 and TRBJ2-5, is DAGVTQSPTHLIKTRGQQVTLRCSPKSGHDTVSWYQQALGQGPQFIFQYYEEEERQRGNFPDRFSGHQFPNYSSELNVNALLLGDSALYLCASSLTGFGTQYFGPGTRLLVL.

The V call is TRBV5-1, the J call TRBJ2-5; 9 bases map to TRBD1. The CDR3 has 13 residues. Germline V lookup: CDR1 SGHRS, CDR2 YFSETQ. V gave up 4 bases and J gave up 5 bases; unmatched junction bases: 3. CDR3 in DNA: TGCGCCAGCAGCGGGACAGGGTGGGAGACCCAGTACTTC. The encoded protein is CASSGTGWETQYF.

The chain joins TRBV6-5 to TRBJ2-4, with 8 bases fitting TRBD2. This CDR3 has 15 residues. The V and J ends lost 4 bases and 0 bases, in that order; junction bases with no gene match: 2. Germline-derived CDR1 and CDR2 are MNHEY and SVGAGI. The CDR3 is CASSSGGVAKNIQYF. The CDR3 DNA reads as TGTGCCAGCAGTTCGGGGGGGGTAGCCAAAAACATTCAGTACTTC.

The chain links TRBV5-5 to TRBJ2-3; unclear D gene. The CDR3 is made up of 15 amino acids. Germline CDR1 reads SGHKS; CDR2 reads YYEKEE (reference sequence). V was clipped by 3 bases and J by 0 bases, with 11 bases between them. The CDR3 sequence: CASSSRLWSTDTQYF. In DNA, the CDR3 is TGTGCCAGCAGCTCCCGTCTATGGAGCACAGATACGCAGTATTTT.

The chain links TRBV10-2 to TRBJ2-1; D call uncertain. Trimming took 4 bases from V and 15 from J, leaving 13 bases between them. CDR1 is WSHSY and CDR2 is SAAADI in the germline V gene. This CDR3 spans 11 amino acids. The CDR3 region is CASSASLGWFF. The CDR3 bases are TGCGCCAGCAGTGCATCCTTGGGTTGGTTCTTC.

The CDR3: CASSEIQLTSYEQYF. The CDR3 nucleotides read TGTGCCAGCAGTGAGATACAACTTACCTCCTACGAGCAGTACTTC. The V and J genes are TRBV6-1 and TRBJ2-7; D is unclear. The CDR3 contains 15 residues. The V gene lost 3 bases and the J gene lost 0 bases, with 12 bases spanning the gap. The germline gives CDR1 MNHNS, CDR2 SASEGT.

The chain is built from TRBV6-5 and TRBJ1-4; D may be TRBD1 (6 bases). CDR3 length equals 15 residues. V lost 2 bases and J lost 4, with 11 bases in between. Looked up from germline, CDR1 is MNHEY and CDR2 is SVGAGI. The chain's CDR3 is CASSYKGDGNEKLFF. DNA for the CDR3: TGTGCCAGCAGTTACAAGGGGGACGGTAATGAAAAACTGTTTTTT.

The chain carries TRBV5-5 and TRBJ1-1; D remains unclear. V was trimmed by 2 bases and J by 6 bases, leaving 17 bases between them. This CDR3 has 15 amino acids. CDR1 and CDR2 (germline): SGHKS, YYEKEE (reference sequence). The DNA for the CDR3 is TGTGCCAGCAGCTTTTCCTTGGGATGGGTGGCTGAAGCTTTCTTT. Its translation: CASSFSLGWVAEAFF.

This chain connects TRBV6-5 to TRBJ1-2; D uncertain. CDR1 and CDR2 (germline): MNHEY, SVGAGI. V was cut by 3 bases and J by 2 bases, with 7 bases left in between. This CDR3 has 13 amino acids. The CDR3 coding sequence is TGTGCCAGCAGTTATGGAATCAACTATGGCTACACCTTC. Translating it yields CASSYGINYGYTF.

Only one count was recorded for this clone. The V and J genes are TRBV9 and TRBJ1-1, with a possible D match to TRBD1 (6 bases). CDR3 length equals 16 residues. Trimming shortened V by 0 bases and J by 1 base, and 13 bases separated the two germline ends. CDR1 is SGDLS and CDR2 is YYNGEE in the germline V gene. The CDR3 reads CASSVGGTGANTEAFF. The CDR3 DNA sequence: TGTGCCAGCAGCGTAGGAGGGACGGGGGCGAACACTGAAGCTTTCTTT. Full variable domain (remainder filled in from reference TRBV9 and TRBJ1-1): DSGVTQTPKHLITATGQRVTLRCSPRSGDLSVYWYQQSLDQGLQFLIQYYNGEERAKGNILERFSAQQFPDLHSELNLSSLELGDSALYFCASSVGGTGANTEAFFGQGTRLTVV.

The rearrangement uses TRBV5-6 and TRBJ1-5; TRBD1 matches at 10 bases. CDR1 is SGHDT, CDR2 YYEEEE, per germline. This CDR3 contains 16 residues. Losses at the gene ends were 3 bases for V and 0 bases for J; bases not matched to a gene: 3. This CDR3 reads CASSSGTGASNQPQHF. CDR3 nucleotides: TGTGCCAGCAGCTCCGGGACAGGGGCTAGCAATCAGCCCCAGCATTTT.